This is a list of T cell receptor beta chains from one sample in a study of cytomegalovirus exposure and HLA in healthy donors. TCRdb's copy holds only in-frame clones and misses some; the assay was immunoSEQ multiplex PCR. The data contain about 130,000 clones, roughly 85% of them seen just once; the ten biggest clones take up 15% to 25%. The sample was PBMCs. Source of these receptors: a man aged 18 to 29 in good health and CMV-seropositive. Each CDR3 is given without its conserved first and last residue. Rows give clone size only sometimes, using once, few, many, or a class for an expanded clone.

>TRBV14|NA|TRBJ2-2
ASSQDWGPGLETGELF
>TRBV19|NA|TRBJ1-5
ASNQDRGSPNQPQH
>TRBV6-5|NA|TRBJ1-3
ASRGPGNTIY
>TRBV5-1|NA|TRBJ1-1
ASSLESQGNTEAF
>TRBV7-8|NA|TRBJ1-1
ASSLGGMNTEAF
>TRBV6-6|NA|TRBJ1-4
ASSLFGGTGEEKLF
>TRBV6-4|NA|TRBJ2-2
ASSERDRGTGELF
>TRBV7-9|NA|TRBJ1-5
ASSLVTGGGQPQH
>TRBV6-5|NA|TRBJ1-1
ASSYGTEAF
>TRBV30|NA|NA
AWGTLPISYEQY
>TRBV11-1|once|TRBJ2-1
ASGRQGQAYNEQF
>TRBV6-4|NA|TRBJ1-1
ASNIQGAITEAF
>TRBV9|NA|TRBJ1-2
ASSAVDREYGYT
>TRBV11-1|NA|TRBJ2-7
ASSYQGSSYEQY
>TRBV9|NA|TRBJ2-5
ASSPGGWTSKETQY
>TRBV19|NA|TRBJ1-2
ASSISSGIPNYGYT
>TRBV28|NA|TRBJ1-4
ASSSTPGTGGETNEKLF
>TRBV28|NA|NA
ASRPNQGSEQY
>TRBV19|once|TRBJ2-1
ASSVDMNNEQF
>TRBV27|NA|TRBJ1-1
ASSWRGGTEAF
>TRBV6-5|few|TRBJ1-2
ASWTANYGYT
>TRBV12-5|NA|TRBJ1-5
ASGGTGGESNQPQH